The source of this T cell receptor beta chain is a study of blood T cell repertoires in COVID-19. About the research overall: The United States, Italy and Spain were the sources of the acute and convalescent COVID-19 samples. The analysed material was cDNA or gDNA that came from T cells, B-cell-depleted T cells, or PBMCs.

This clone occurred a few times. Original processing methods: Counts of nucleated cells, estimated from reference gene primer amplification, were obtained. The repertoire was sequenced with immunoSEQ multiplex PCR; TCRdb's copy has only in-frame clones and lacks some. V, J and clone size reflect that table, while D and trimming were determined from the DNA. The data hold approximately 140,000 clones, with approximately 86% observed a single time. The CDR3 consists of 15 residues. V dropped 7 bases and J dropped 6 bases, with 19 bases sitting between them. CDR1 is MNHEY and CDR2 is SVGAGI in the germline V gene.

Sequencing input: peripheral blood. The chain combines TRBV6-5 with TRBJ1-5; D is possibly TRBD1 (5 bases). The source of this sequence is a woman aged 55-70 years with acute or convalescent COVID-19. This CDR3 is CASTPSGTLIQPQHF. The CDR3 region has the DNA TGTGCCAGCACCCCCTCCGGGACTTTAATTCAGCCCCAGCATTTT.